This T cell receptor (beta chain) emerged from a study of blood T cell repertoires in COVID-19 (TCRdb year 2020). About the full investigation: Collaborator samples came from the United States, Italy and Spain and covered acute and convalescent phases of COVID-19. Samples were obtained from the ongoing ImmuneRACE study (first 160 participants) and from over 1,000 subjects provided by 6 global collaborators. The repertoires were released in a freely available public database intended as a resource for research on the immune response to SARS-CoV-2. The material from the prospective study consisted of cDNA or gDNA derived from T cells, B-cell-depleted T cells, or PBMCs. Where HLA class I and class II types were available, the types were taken from metadata supplied by the sample provider, not from assay-based typing. The sample metadata nearly always contained a de-identified subject ID, COVID-19 status, age in years and sex. Deeply sampled blood TCRbeta repertoires from subjects exposed to, actively infected with, or recovered from COVID-19 were included in the dataset. General conclusions and limits of the study: The amount of clinical and demographic metadata varied by source and participant and was provided uncurated.

For this clone: Its antigen has not been determined. The input lacks base qualities; no much larger clone sits a single base away.

Participants in the prospective study were aged roughly 18 to 100 years, lived in under 30 United States geographic areas, and enrolled through a virtual design. In the prospective study, cohorts were assigned on the basis of participant-reported clinical history obtained from a screening survey and a study questionnaire. In the prospective study, whole blood, serum and a nasopharyngeal or oropharyngeal swab were collected from each participant by mobile phlebotomists. Prospective study participants could optionally give additional blood draws and questionnaires over a roughly two-month period. Prospective study blood samples were shipped either frozen or at room temperature before DNA extraction. CDR3 length: 15 amino acids, cysteine to phenylalanine. Just the 45-base CDR3 DNA is kept, in frame starting at base 1. V trim: 4 bases; J trim: 3 bases; unmatched bases: 3. CDR1 and CDR2 are drawn from the germline V gene (reference sequence): SEHNR, FQNEAQ.

TCRbeta CDR3 regions were amplified from genomic DNA using the immunoSEQ Assay, a bias-controlled multiplex PCR. Per the source publication's procedure: The number of nucleated cells in each sample was estimated from the amplification of reference gene primers within the assay. To quantify the absolute abundance of each unique TCRbeta CDR3 rearrangement, sequence reads were collapsed and filtered. For each sample, productive Simpson clonality was calculated as the square root of Simpson's diversity index over productive rearrangements. As stored in TCRdb, this immuneACCESS dataset retains in-frame rearrangements with V and J assigned. A fraction of the clones does not appear; measured against another copy, unresolved V genes explain less than half of the discrepancy, and the remainder lacks a known reason. For V, J and clone size, that table is used; D and trimming come from the DNA. The sample table lists 150,000 or so clones, roughly 80% of them with a count of one. Roughly 6% of the sample rests with the top ten.

This TCR was recovered from a woman aged 40-49 years with acute COVID-19. Sequenced: PBMCs or T cells enriched from blood (not recorded which). The chain employs TRBV7-9 and TRBJ1-4; 9 of the junction bases match TRBD1. The CDR3 loop reads CASSSWDRANEKLFF. In nucleotide form, the sequence is TGTGCCAGCAGCTCCTGGGACAGGGCTAATGAAAAACTGTTTTTT.